These 30 T cell receptor beta chains share one sample of origin, sequenced in a study of OX40 agonist ivuxolimab in advanced cancers. Here immunoSEQ multiplex PCR was the method, and the copy in TCRdb shows in-frame clones only, minus some. The sample holds roughly 62,000 clones, approximately 91% seen once. The sample in question was CD4+ or CD8+ T cells sorted from blood, obtained in a trial of the OX40 agonist ivuxolimab. These receptors all come from an adult with an advanced solid tumor such as melanoma, head and neck, liver or kidney cancer.

The CDR3 loop is CASNRGGGSPLHF. DNA for the CDR3: TGTGCCAGCAATCGGGGGGGTGGATCACCCCTCCACTTT. V and J are TRBV6-5 and TRBJ1-6, with D tentatively TRBD1 (5 bases). This CDR3 has 13 amino acids. Germline-derived CDR1 and CDR2 are MNHEY and SVGAGI. Trimming pared 7 bases from V and 10 bases from J, leaving 14 bases between.

The chain links TRBV27 to TRBJ2-2; 8 bases map to TRBD2. V trimming: 4 bases; J trimming: 0 bases; junction bases outside the gene matches: 4. The germline V gene encodes CDR1 MNHEY and CDR2 SMNVEV (reference sequence). The CDR3 is 16 amino acids. The CDR3: CASSSSAGANTGELFF. In DNA, the CDR3 is TGTGCCAGCAGTTCCTCAGCGGGGGCGAACACCGGGGAGCTGTTTTTT.

Details on this clone: Other DNA sequences of this sample code for an identical CDR3. The chain uses TRBV27 and TRBJ2-7, with 9 bases identical to TRBD2. The CDR3 is made up of 14 amino acids. The V gene end was trimmed by 2 bases and the J gene end by 4 bases; junction bases not matched to a gene: 3. The germline gives CDR1 MNHEY, CDR2 SMNVEV (reference sequence). As DNA, the CDR3 is TGTGCCAGCAGTTTAGCGGGAGGGCCTTACGAGCAGTACTTC. This encodes CASSLAGGPYEQYF.

This rearrangement joins TRBV19 to TRBJ2-7; tentative D call: TRBD1 (6 bases). Germline V CDR1 and CDR2: LNHDA, SQIVND (reference sequence). This CDR3 has 13 amino acids. Trimming cost V 3 bases and J 6 bases, with 12 bases left between them. The CDR3 sequence is CASSIRPGAEQYF. For the CDR3, the DNA is TGTGCCAGTAGTATCAGGCCAGGGGCCGAGCAGTACTTC. Together with reference TRBV19 and TRBJ2-7, the CDR3 gives the full variable domain: DGGITQSPKYLFRKEGQNVTLSCEQNLNHDAMYWYRQDPGQGLRLIYYSQIVNDFQKGDIAEGYSVSREKKESFPLTVTSAQKNPTAFYLCASSIRPGAEQYFGPGTRLTVT.

The chain is built from TRBV6-5 and TRBJ2-7, with unresolved D. V was clipped by 5 bases and J by 0 bases, with 5 bases between them. Germline lookup yields CDR1 MNHEY and CDR2 SVGAGI. This CDR3 spans 12 amino acids. The CDR3 sequence is CASSPSSYEQYF. In nucleotides, the CDR3 is TGTGCCAGCAGTCCCTCCTCCTACGAGCAGTACTTC.

Remarks on this clone: In the same sample, other DNA sequences code for this CDR3. The chain uses TRBV7-6 and TRBJ2-3; D is unclear. Trimming took 0 bases from V and 0 from J, leaving 7 bases between them. The CDR3 extends over 15 amino acids. CDR1 SGHVS and CDR2 FNYEAQ come from the germline V gene. CDR3 in amino acids: CASSLASGSTDTQYF. CDR3 DNA sequence: TGTGCCAGCAGCTTAGCCTCCGGGAGCACAGATACGCAGTATTTT.

The rearrangement uses TRBV15 and TRBJ2-7; 9 positions match TRBD1. The ends lost 5 bases at V and 4 bases at J; junction bases unmatched: 6. The CDR3 has 14 residues. CDR1 LNHNV and CDR2 YYDKDF come from the germline V gene (reference sequence). The CDR3 region is CATSDGTGLYEQYF. DNA of the CDR3: TGTGCCACCAGCGATGGGACAGGGTTGTACGAGCAGTACTTC.

This sequence joins TRBV19 and TRBJ1-5; 7 bases match TRBD1. The CDR3 spans 14 residues. Germline trimming cut 5 bases from V and 5 bases from J; bases unmatched to any gene: 6. Germline V CDR1 and CDR2: LNHDA, SQIVND (reference sequence). DNA for the CDR3: TGTGCCAGTAGTGCCGACAGGGACGATCAGCCCCAGCATTTT. Protein sequence: CASSADRDDQPQHF.

The chain joins TRBV27 to TRBJ2-7; 7 positions agree with TRBD2. The CDR3 totals 14 residues. Germline assignment: CDR1 MNHEY and CDR2 SMNVEV (reference sequence). V lost 6 bases, J lost 4 bases, and 9 bases stayed unmatched. The CDR3 region is CASSRTGEGYEQYF. In DNA form, the CDR3 reads TGTGCCAGCAGCCGCACGGGGGAGGGATACGAGCAGTACTTC.

This chain uses TRBV4-3 with TRBJ2-4, with 8 bases identical to TRBD1. This CDR3 has 16 amino acids. J lost 8 bases, V lost 0 bases, and 9 bases had no gene match. Germline-derived CDR1 and CDR2 are LGHNA and YSLEER. CDR3 bases: TGCGCCAGCAGCCAAGATCACGCCGGACAGGGTGACATTCAGTACTTC. Its protein product is CASSQDHAGQGDIQYF.

The chain carries TRBV7-9 and TRBJ2-5; 7 positions agree with TRBD1. The trim removed 5 bases at V and 5 bases at J, leaving 11 bases unmatched. The CDR3 totals 15 residues. Germline V gives CDR1 SEHNR, CDR2 FQNEAQ (reference sequence). DNA of the CDR3: TGTGCCAGCAGCACAAACAGGGGCCCATACGAGACCCAGTACTTC. Amino acid sequence: CASSTNRGPYETQYF.

This clone was found once. The rearrangement joins TRBV6-1 to TRBJ1-3; D may be TRBD1 (5 bases). The length of the CDR3 is 15 residues. Looked up from germline, CDR1 is MNHNS and CDR2 is SASEGT. V lost 6 bases and J 0 bases, leaving 12 bases between the germline ends. The CDR3 reads CASRPTDNSGNTIYF. The DNA of the CDR3 is TGTGCCAGCAGGCCGACAGACAACTCTGGAAACACCATATATTTT.

The chain has TRBV27 and TRBJ2-7; D perhaps matches TRBD2 (5 bases). Germline CDR1 MNHEY, CDR2 SMNVEV (reference sequence). This CDR3 spans 15 amino acids. V was clipped by 6 bases and J by 6 bases, with 21 bases between them. The CDR3 sequence: CASRTFSGRGSEQYF. Here the CDR3 DNA reads TGTGCCAGCAGGACCTTTTCGGGAAGAGGGTCCGAGCAGTACTTC.

The chain links TRBV6-1 to TRBJ2-3; 8 nucleotides line up with TRBD2. Germline CDR1 and CDR2: MNHNS and SASEGT. CDR3 size: 15 residues. The J segment lost 5 bases and the V segment lost 4 bases, leaving 8 bases of the junction unmatched. The DNA for the CDR3 is TGTGCCAGCAGTGCCGGGGAGCGGGAGATAGATACGCAGTATTTT. This codes for CASSAGEREIDTQYF.

The J gene is TRBJ1-5, the V gene TRBV6-7, with TRBD1 as a possible D gene (6 bases). TRBV6-7 falls under the ORF class, with uncertain function. The CDR3 runs 14 residues. Trimming stripped 6 bases from V and 3 bases from J, with 12 bases between. CDR3 DNA sequence: TGTGCCAGCAGGATAGGACAGTACAATCAGCCCCAGCATTTT. It encodes CASRIGQYNQPQHF.

This clone was recorded a few times. The genes are TRBV4-1 and TRBJ1-2; D is ambiguous. Germline CDR1 reads MGHRA; CDR2 reads YSYEKL. V was cut by 3 bases and J by 7 bases, with 9 bases left in between. The CDR3 loop spans 12 amino acids. The CDR3 loop reads CASSHLGPGYTF. In DNA form, the CDR3 reads TGCGCCAGCAGCCACCTAGGACCTGGCTACACCTTC.

This chain connects TRBV4-2 to TRBJ1-2; D is unclear. The CDR3 is 16 residues long. V was cut by 4 bases and J by 3 bases, with 18 bases left in between. Germline V lookup: CDR1 LGHNA, CDR2 YNFKEQ. The CDR3 sequence: CASSPAGPDLDYGYTF. CDR3 coding DNA: TGTGCCAGCAGCCCAGCCGGGCCAGATCTTGACTATGGCTACACCTTC.

This rearrangement joins TRBV4-1 to TRBJ2-1; 13 nucleotides align to TRBD2. The CDR3 extends over 17 amino acids. Germline CDR1 and CDR2: MGHRA and YSYEKL. V lost 4 bases and J lost 7; bases outside the gene matches: 10. The chain's CDR3 is CASSRIPGLAGLNEQFF. The CDR3 DNA is TGCGCCAGCAGCCGTATCCCGGGACTAGCGGGGCTTAATGAGCAGTTCTTC.

This chain links TRBV6-1 with TRBJ2-7, with D unresolved. V was shortened by 4 bases and J by 1 base, with 8 bases between the two germline ends. The CDR3 has 13 residues. The germline CDR1 and CDR2 sequences are MNHNS and SASEGT. The CDR3 region is CASSAAESYEQYF. The CDR3 DNA sequence: TGTGCCAGCAGTGCGGCAGAATCCTACGAGCAGTACTTC.

This clone was detected only once. The chain has TRBV27 and TRBJ1-2, with TRBD1 matching 7 bases. CDR1 is MNHEY and CDR2 is SMNVEV in the germline V gene (reference sequence). J was trimmed by 5 bases and V by 2 bases; bases with no gene match: 2. CDR3 length equals 13 residues. CDR3 amino acids: CASSLVRGYGYTF. The CDR3 bases are TGTGCCAGCAGTTTAGTCAGGGGGTATGGCTACACCTTC.

The rearrangement joins TRBV9 to TRBJ2-1, with 13 bases aligning to TRBD2. V trimming: 4 bases; J trimming: 7 bases; junction bases outside the gene matches: 8. This CDR3 region has 16 residues. Germline loops: CDR1 SGDLS, CDR2 YYNGEE. Written as DNA, the CDR3 is TGTGCCAGCAGCCCCCGACTAGCGGGAGGATTAAATGAGCAGTTCTTC. It is translated as CASSPRLAGGLNEQFF. Full variable domain (remainder filled in from reference TRBV9 and TRBJ2-1): DSGVTQTPKHLITATGQRVTLRCSPRSGDLSVYWYQQSLDQGLQFLIQYYNGEERAKGNILERFSAQQFPDLHSELNLSSLELGDSALYFCASSPRLAGGLNEQFFGPGTRLTVL.

The V call is TRBV28, the J call TRBJ1-4; no definite D call. The CDR3 spans 15 residues. V lost 6 bases and J lost 6, with 17 bases in between. Germline V gene lookup returns CDR1 MDHEN and CDR2 SYDVKM. This CDR3 reads CASSLITGDHEKLFF. Here the CDR3 DNA reads TGTGCCAGCAGCCTCATCACGGGAGACCATGAAAAACTGTTTTTT.

This chain links TRBV4-3 with TRBJ2-2; D may be TRBD2 (5 bases). CDR3 length: 15 amino acids. Trimming cost V 0 bases and J 7 bases, with 12 bases left between them. Germline V gene lookup returns CDR1 LGHNA and CDR2 YSLEER. In nucleotides, the CDR3 is TGCGCCAGCAGCCAAGATGGGCTAGCTGGCGGGGAGCTGTTTTTT. This gives the protein CASSQDGLAGGELFF.

The V gene is TRBV6-1, the J gene TRBJ1-3; 7 nucleotides align to TRBD1. Germline values: CDR1 MNHNS, CDR2 SASEGT. V lost 10 bases and J lost 4; bases outside the gene matches: 13. The CDR3 runs 15 residues. The CDR3 here is CATHGSGTVGNTIYF. DNA of the CDR3: TGTGCCACCCACGGGTCCGGGACAGTCGGAAACACCATATATTTT.

The V call is TRBV6-1, the J call TRBJ2-1; D remains unclear. The CDR3 is made up of 14 amino acids. V lost 0 bases and J 0 bases, leaving 3 bases between the germline ends. Germline V CDR1 and CDR2: MNHNS, SASEGT. The CDR3 loop is CASSEAGSYNEQFF. The CDR3 nucleotides read TGTGCCAGCAGTGAAGCAGGCTCCTACAATGAGCAGTTCTTC.

The chain is built from TRBV6-1 and TRBJ2-1; TRBD2 matches at 15 bases. CDR1 is MNHNS and CDR2 is SASEGT in the germline V gene. V trimming: 4 bases; J trimming: 4 bases; junction bases outside the gene matches: 2. This CDR3 is built from 16 residues. CDR3 bases: TGTGCCAGCAGTGGCGGACTAGCGGGAGGGTACAATGAGCAGTTCTTC. The encoded protein is CASSGGLAGGYNEQFF.

This clone was counted only a few times. This chain joins TRBV7-8 and TRBJ1-1; D call uncertain. This CDR3 spans 15 amino acids. The germline CDR1 and CDR2 sequences are SGHVS and FQNEAQ. The V and J ends lost 1 base and 7 bases respectively, with 16 bases between them. The CDR3 loop is CASSLVGRERNEAFF. The CDR3 coding sequence is TGTGCCAGCAGCTTAGTTGGGCGGGAACGAAATGAAGCTTTCTTT.

This chain connects TRBV4-3 to TRBJ2-1; perhaps TRBD1 as D (5 bases). The CDR3 spans 16 residues. Germline V gene sequence: CDR1 LGHNA, CDR2 YSLEER. Between the trimmed V and J ends, which lost 0 bases and 4 bases, there was a span of 13 bases. CDR3 nucleotides: TGCGCCAGCAGCCAAGACCGGCAGGGCGTTTACAATGAGCAGTTCTTC. This translates into CASSQDRQGVYNEQFF.

This clone was observed once. The V gene is TRBV7-3, the J gene TRBJ2-5; the D is unclear. Germline V gene data show CDR1 as SGHTA and CDR2 as FQGTGA. This CDR3 comprises 11 residues. Deletions cut 4 bases from V and 3 bases from J, with 3 bases between. DNA of the CDR3: TGTGCCAGCAGCTCTGAAGAGACCCAGTACTTC. It translates to CASSSEETQYF. The full variable domain, with the rest looked up from reference TRBV7-3 and TRBJ2-5, is GAGVSQTPSNKVTEKGKYVELRCDPISGHTALYWYRQSLGQGPEFLIYFQGTGAADDSGLPNDRFFAVRPEGSVSTLKIQRTERGDSAVYLCASSSEETQYFGPGTRLLVL.

This chain links TRBV11-2 with TRBJ2-7, with D unclear. CDR1 is SGHAT and CDR2 is FQNNGV in the germline V gene. Trimming shortened V by 5 bases and J by 0 bases, and 8 bases separated the two germline ends. This CDR3 contains 13 residues. The CDR3 sequence is CASSTAPSYEQYF. The CDR3 bases are TGTGCCAGCAGCACCGCCCCCTCCTACGAGCAGTACTTC.